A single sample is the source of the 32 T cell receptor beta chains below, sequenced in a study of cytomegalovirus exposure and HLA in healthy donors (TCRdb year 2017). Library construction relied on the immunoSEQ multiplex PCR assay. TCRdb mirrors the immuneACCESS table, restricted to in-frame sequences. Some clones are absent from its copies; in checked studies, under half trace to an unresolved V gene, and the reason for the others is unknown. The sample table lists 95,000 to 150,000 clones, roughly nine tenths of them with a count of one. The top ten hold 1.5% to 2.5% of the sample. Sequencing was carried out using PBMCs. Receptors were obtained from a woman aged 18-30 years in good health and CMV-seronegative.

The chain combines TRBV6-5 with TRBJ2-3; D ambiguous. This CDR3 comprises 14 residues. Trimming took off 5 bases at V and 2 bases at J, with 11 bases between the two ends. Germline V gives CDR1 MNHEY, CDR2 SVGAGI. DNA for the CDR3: TGTGCCAGCAGTCTAGAAATTTACACAGATACGCAGTATTTT. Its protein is CASSLEIYTDTQYF.

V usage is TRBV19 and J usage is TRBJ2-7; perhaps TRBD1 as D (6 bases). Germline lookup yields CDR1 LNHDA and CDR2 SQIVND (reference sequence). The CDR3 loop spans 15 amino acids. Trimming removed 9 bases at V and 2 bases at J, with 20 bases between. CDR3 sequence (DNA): TGTGCCAGCTCAAGGGGCACAGGGTTCCCCTACGAGCAGTACTTC. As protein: CASSRGTGFPYEQYF.

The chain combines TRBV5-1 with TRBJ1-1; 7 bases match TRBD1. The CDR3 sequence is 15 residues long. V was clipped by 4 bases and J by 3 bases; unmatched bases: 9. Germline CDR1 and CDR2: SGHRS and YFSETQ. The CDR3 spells CASSPYRGKDTEAFF. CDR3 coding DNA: TGCGCCAGCAGCCCCTACAGGGGTAAAGACACTGAAGCTTTCTTT. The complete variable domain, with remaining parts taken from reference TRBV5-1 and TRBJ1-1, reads KAGVTQTPRYLIKTRGQQVTLSCSPISGHRSVSWYQQTPGQGLQFLFEYFSETQRNKGNFPGRFSGRQFSNSRSEMNVSTLELGDSALYLCASSPYRGKDTEAFFGQGTRLTVV.

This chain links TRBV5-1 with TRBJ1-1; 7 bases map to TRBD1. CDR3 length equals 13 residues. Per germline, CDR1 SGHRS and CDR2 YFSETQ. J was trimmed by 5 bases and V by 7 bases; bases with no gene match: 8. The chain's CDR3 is CASGLGTVTEAFF. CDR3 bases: TGCGCCAGCGGACTCGGGACAGTTACTGAAGCTTTCTTT.

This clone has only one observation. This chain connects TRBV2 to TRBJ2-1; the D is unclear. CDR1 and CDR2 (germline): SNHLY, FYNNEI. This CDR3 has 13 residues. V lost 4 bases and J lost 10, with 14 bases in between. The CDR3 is CASSGHVVSEQFF. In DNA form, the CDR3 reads TGTGCCAGCAGTGGACATGTAGTGTCAGAGCAGTTCTTC.

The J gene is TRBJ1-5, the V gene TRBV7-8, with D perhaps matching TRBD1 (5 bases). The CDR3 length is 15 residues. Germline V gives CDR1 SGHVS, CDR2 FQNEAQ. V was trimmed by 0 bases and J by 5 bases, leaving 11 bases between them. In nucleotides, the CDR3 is TGTGCCAGCAGCTTAGCGACGTTAGGGGATCAGCCCCAGCATTTT. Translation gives CASSLATLGDQPQHF. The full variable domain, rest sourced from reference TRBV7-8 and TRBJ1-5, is GAGVSQSPRYKVAKRGQDVALRCDPISGHVSLFWYQQALGQGPEFLTYFQNEAQLDKSGLPSDRFFAERPEGSVSTLKIQRTQQEDSAVYLCASSLATLGDQPQHFGDGTRLSIL.

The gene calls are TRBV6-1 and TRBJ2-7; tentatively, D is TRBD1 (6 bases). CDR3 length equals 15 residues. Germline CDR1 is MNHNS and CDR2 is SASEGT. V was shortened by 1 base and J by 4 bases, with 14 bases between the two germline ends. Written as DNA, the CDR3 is TGTGCCAGCAGTGAAGGGTCAGGGGCTGTGTACGAGCAGTACTTC. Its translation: CASSEGSGAVYEQYF.

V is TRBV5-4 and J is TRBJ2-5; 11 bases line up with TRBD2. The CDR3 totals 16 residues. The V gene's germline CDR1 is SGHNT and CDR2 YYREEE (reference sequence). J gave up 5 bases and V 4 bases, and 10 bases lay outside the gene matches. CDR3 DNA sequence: TGTGCCAGCAGCCCGGCGGGGGGACTAGCGGAGGAGACCCAGTACTTC. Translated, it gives CASSPAGGLAEETQYF.

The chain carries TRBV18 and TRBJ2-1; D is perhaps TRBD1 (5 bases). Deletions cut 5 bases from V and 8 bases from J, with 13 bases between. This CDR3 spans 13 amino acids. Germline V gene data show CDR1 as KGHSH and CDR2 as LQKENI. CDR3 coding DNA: TGTGCCAGCTCAGACAGAGATAACGATGAGCAGTTCTTC. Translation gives CASSDRDNDEQFF.

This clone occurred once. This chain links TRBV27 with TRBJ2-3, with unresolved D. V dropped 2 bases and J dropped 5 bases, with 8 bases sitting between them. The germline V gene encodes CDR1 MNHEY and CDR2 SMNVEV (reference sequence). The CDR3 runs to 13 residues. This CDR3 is CASSLRRQDTQYF. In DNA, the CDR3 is TGTGCCAGCAGTTTACGGCGGCAAGATACGCAGTATTTT.

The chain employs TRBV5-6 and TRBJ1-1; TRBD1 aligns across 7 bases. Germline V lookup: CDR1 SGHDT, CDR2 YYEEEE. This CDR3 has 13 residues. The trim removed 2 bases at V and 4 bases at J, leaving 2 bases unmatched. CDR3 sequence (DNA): TGTGCCAGCAGCTTAGGGACAGTCACTGAAGCTTTCTTT. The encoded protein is CASSLGTVTEAFF.

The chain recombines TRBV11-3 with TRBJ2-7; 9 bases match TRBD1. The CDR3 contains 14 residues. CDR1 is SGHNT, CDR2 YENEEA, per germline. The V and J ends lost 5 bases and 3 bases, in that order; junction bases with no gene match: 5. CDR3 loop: CASSAGTGFYEQYF. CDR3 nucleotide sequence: TGTGCCAGCAGCGCCGGGACAGGGTTCTACGAGCAGTACTTC.

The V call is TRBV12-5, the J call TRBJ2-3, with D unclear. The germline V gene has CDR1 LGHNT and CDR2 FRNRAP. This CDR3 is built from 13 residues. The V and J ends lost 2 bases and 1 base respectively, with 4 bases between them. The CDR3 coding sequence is TGTGCTAGTGGTTTGCAGGGCACAGATACGCAGTATTTT. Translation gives CASGLQGTDTQYF.

CDR3 bases: TGTGCCAGCTCACCGCCTGTAGCAGATACGCAGTATTTT. Its protein product is CASSPPVADTQYF. This rearrangement joins TRBV18 to TRBJ2-3, with D unresolved. Germline CDR1 KGHSH, CDR2 LQKENI. The CDR3 spans 13 residues. V lost 3 bases, J lost 4 bases, and 8 bases lay in between.

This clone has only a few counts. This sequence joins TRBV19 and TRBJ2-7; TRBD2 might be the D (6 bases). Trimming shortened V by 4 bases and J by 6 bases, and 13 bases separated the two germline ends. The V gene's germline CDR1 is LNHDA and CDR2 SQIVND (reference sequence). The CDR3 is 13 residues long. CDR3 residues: CASSKLGGSEQYF. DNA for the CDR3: TGTGCCAGTAGTAAATTGGGGGGATCCGAGCAGTACTTC. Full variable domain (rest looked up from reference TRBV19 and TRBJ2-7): DGGITQSPKYLFRKEGQNVTLSCEQNLNHDAMYWYRQDPGQGLRLIYYSQIVNDFQKGDIAEGYSVSREKKESFPLTVTSAQKNPTAFYLCASSKLGGSEQYFGPGTRLTVT.

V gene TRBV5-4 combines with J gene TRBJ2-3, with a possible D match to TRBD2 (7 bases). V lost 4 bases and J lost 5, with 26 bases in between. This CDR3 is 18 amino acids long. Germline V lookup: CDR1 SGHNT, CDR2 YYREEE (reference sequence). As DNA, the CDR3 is TGTGCCAGCAGCCCCTCCGGGGGCGGGGAGGGCTCCATAGATACGCAGTATTTT. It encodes CASSPSGGGEGSIDTQYF.

CDR3 in DNA: TGTGCCAGCAGTCCCTCTAGCGGGAGGGCCCACGAGCAGTACTTC. It codes for CASSPSSGRAHEQYF. This chain connects TRBV13 to TRBJ2-7; 12 bases agree with TRBD2. Trimming cost V 6 bases and J 5 bases; bases outside gene matches: 8. CDR3 length: 15 amino acids. Looked up from germline, CDR1 is PRHDT and CDR2 is FYEKMQ (reference sequence).

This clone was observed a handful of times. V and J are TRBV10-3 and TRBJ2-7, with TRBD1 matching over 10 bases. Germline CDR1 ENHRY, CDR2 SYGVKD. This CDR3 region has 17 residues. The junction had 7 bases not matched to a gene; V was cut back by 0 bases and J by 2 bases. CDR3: CAISESKAGTGAYEQYF. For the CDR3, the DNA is TGTGCCATCAGTGAGTCGAAGGCCGGGACAGGGGCCTACGAGCAGTACTTC.

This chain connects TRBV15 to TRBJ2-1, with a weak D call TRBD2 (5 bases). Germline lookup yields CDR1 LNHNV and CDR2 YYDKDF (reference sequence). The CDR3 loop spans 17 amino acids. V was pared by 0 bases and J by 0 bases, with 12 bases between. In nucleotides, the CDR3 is TGTGCCACCAGCAGAGATCGGGCGGGCAGCTCCTACAATGAGCAGTTCTTC. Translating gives CATSRDRAGSSYNEQFF.

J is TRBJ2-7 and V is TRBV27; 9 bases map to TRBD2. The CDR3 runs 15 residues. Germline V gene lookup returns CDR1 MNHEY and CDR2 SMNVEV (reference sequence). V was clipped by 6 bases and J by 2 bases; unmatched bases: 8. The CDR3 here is CASSLVAGAAYEQYF. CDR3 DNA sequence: TGTGCCAGCAGCTTAGTAGCGGGAGCGGCCTACGAGCAGTACTTC.

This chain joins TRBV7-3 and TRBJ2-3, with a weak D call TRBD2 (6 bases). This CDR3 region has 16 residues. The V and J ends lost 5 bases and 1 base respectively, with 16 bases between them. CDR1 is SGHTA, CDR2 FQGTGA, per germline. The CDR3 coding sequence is TGTGCCAGCAGCCATCCCACGGGAGTGGGCACAGATACGCAGTATTTT. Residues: CASSHPTGVGTDTQYF.

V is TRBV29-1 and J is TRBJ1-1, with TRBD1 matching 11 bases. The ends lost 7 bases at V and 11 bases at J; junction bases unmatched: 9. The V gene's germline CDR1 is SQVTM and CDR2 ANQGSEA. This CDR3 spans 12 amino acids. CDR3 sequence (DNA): TGCAGCGCCGGACAGGGGGCCCGGGGGGCTTTCTTT. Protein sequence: CSAGQGARGAFF.

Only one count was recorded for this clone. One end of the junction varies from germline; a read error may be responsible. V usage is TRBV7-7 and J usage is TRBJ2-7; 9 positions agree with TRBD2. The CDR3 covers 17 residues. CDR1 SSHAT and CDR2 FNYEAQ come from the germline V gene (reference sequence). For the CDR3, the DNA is TGTGCTAGCAGCTCCGGACAGATTAGCGGGAGTAGTAACGAGCAGTACTTC. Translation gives CASSSGQISGSSNEQYF.

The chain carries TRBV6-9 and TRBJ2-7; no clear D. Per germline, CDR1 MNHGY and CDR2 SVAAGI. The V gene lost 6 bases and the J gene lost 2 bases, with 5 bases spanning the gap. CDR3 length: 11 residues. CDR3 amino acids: CASRNTYEQYF. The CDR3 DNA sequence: TGTGCCAGCAGAAATACCTACGAGCAGTACTTC.

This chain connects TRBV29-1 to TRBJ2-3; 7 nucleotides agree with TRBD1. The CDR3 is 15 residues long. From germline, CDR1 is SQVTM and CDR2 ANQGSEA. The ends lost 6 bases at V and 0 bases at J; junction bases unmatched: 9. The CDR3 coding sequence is TGCAGCGTCTACGGGACAGCGAATAGCACAGATACGCAGTATTTT. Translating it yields CSVYGTANSTDTQYF.

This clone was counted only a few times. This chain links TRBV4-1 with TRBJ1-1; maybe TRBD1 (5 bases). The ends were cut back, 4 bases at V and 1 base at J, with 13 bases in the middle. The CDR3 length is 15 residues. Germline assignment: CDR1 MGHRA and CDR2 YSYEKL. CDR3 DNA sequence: TGCGCCAGCAGCCTCAGGGAGGGGACGAACACTGAAGCTTTCTTT. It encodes CASSLREGTNTEAFF.

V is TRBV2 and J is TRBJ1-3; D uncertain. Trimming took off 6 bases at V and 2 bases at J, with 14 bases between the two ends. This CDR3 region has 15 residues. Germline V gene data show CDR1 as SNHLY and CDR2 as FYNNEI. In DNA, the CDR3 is TGTGCCAGCAGAGCGACCTATTGGACTGGAAACACCATATATTTT. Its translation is CASRATYWTGNTIYF.

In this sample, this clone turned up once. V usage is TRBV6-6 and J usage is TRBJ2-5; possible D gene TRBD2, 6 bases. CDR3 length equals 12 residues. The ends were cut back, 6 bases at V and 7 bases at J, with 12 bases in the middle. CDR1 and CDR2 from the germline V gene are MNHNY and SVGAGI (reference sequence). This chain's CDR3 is CASSDQAGTQYF. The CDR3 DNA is TGTGCCAGCAGCGACCAAGCGGGGACCCAGTACTTC.

The CDR3 DNA is TGTGCCAGCACCGGTAGGGGGGGCTCCTACGAGCAGTACTTC. It is translated as CASTGRGGSYEQYF. The chain links TRBV28 to TRBJ2-7; perhaps TRBD2 as D (7 bases). The germline V gene has CDR1 MDHEN and CDR2 SYDVKM. This CDR3 region has 14 residues. V dropped 7 bases and J dropped 0 bases, with 13 bases sitting between them.

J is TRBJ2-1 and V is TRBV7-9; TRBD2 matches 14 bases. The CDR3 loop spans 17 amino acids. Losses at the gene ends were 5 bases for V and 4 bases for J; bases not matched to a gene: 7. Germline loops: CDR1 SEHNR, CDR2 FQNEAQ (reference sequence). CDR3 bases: TGTGCCAGCAGCCCCGGGACTAGCGGGAGTCGGTACAATGAGCAGTTCTTC. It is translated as CASSPGTSGSRYNEQFF.

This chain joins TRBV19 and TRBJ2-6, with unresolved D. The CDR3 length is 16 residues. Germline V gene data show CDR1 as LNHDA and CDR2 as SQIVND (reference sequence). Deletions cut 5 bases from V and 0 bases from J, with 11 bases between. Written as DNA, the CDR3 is TGTGCCAGTAGTCCAACTACCCGCTCTGGGGCCAACGTCCTGACTTTC. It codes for CASSPTTRSGANVLTF. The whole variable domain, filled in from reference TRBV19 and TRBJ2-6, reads DGGITQSPKYLFRKEGQNVTLSCEQNLNHDAMYWYRQDPGQGLRLIYYSQIVNDFQKGDIAEGYSVSREKKESFPLTVTSAQKNPTAFYLCASSPTTRSGANVLTFGAGSRLTVL.

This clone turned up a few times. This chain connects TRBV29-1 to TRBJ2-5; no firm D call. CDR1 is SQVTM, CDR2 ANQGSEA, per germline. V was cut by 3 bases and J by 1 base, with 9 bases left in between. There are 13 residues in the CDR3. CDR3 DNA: TGCAGCGTTGACAGGCACAGCCAAGAGACCCAGTACTTC. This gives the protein CSVDRHSQETQYF.